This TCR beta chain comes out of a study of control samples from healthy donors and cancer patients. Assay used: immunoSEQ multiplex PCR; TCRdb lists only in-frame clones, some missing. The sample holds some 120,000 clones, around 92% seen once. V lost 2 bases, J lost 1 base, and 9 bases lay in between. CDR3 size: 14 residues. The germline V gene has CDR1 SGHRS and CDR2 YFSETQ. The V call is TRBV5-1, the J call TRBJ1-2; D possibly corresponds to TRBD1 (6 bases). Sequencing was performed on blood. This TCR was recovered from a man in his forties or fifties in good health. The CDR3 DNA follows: TGCGCCAGCAGCTTAAACAGGGATAACTATGGCTACACCTTC. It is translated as CASSLNRDNYGYTF.